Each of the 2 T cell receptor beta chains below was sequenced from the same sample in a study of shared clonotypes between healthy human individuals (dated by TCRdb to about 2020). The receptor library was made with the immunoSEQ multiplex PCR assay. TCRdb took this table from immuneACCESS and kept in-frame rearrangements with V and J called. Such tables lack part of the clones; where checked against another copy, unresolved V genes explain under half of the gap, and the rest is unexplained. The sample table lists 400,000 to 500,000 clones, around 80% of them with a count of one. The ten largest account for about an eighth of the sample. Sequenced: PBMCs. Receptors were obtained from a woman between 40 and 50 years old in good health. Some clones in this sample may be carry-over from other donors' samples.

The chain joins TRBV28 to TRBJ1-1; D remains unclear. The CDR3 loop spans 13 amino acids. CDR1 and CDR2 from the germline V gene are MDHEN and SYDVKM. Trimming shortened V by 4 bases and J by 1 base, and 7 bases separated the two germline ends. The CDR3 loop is CASSSSRNTEAFF. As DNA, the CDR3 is TGTGCCAGCAGTTCTTCAAGGAACACTGAAGCTTTCTTT. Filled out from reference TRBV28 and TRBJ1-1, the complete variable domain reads DVKVTQSSRYLVKRTGEKVFLECVQDMDHENMFWYRQDPGLGLRLIYFSYDVKMKEKGDIPEGYSVSREKKERFSLILESASTNQTSMYLCASSSSRNTEAFFGQGTRLTVV.

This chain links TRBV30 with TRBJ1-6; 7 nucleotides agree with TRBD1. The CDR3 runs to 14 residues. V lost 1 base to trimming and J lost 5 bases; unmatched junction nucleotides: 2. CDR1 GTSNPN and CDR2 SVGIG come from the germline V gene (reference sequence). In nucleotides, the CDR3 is TGTGCCTGGAGTGCAGGGACAGATAATTCACCCCTCCACTTT. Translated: CAWSAGTDNSPLHF.